The source of this T cell receptor beta chain is a study of shared clonotypes between healthy human individuals. Across the study: Sampling drew on donors who were a couple of women and a few men aged 18 to 49.

Produced via immunoSEQ multiplex PCR; TCRdb's table is partial and in-frame only. The data hold approximately 2.3 million clones, with approximately 93% observed a single time. The CDR3 contains 13 residues. Trimming removed 3 bases from V and 4 bases from J, with 9 bases in between. CDR1 is KGHSH, CDR2 LQKENI, per germline. Sequencing was carried out using naive CD4+ T cells from PBMCs. Subset: CD45RA+ positively selected. The J gene is TRBJ2-5, the V gene TRBV18; D remains unclear. This receptor was obtained from a man between 18 and 35 years old in good health. Some clones in this sample may be carry-over from other donors' samples. This CDR3 is CASSPSSGETQYF. CDR3 sequence (DNA): TGTGCCAGCTCACCGTCGTCTGGAGAGACCCAGTACTTC. Using reference TRBV18 and TRBJ2-5 for the parts outside the CDR3, the full variable domain is NAGVMQNPRHLVRRRGQEARLRCSPMKGHSHVYWYRQLPEEGLKFMVYLQKENIIDESGMPKERFSAEFPKEGPSILRIQQVVRGDSAAYFCASSPSSGETQYFGPGTRLLVL.